The 23 T cell receptor beta chains listed next were all sequenced from one sample in a study of CD8+ T cells in alopecia areata. Reverse transcription of extracted RNA yielded cDNA, which provided the sequencing template. Libraries were prepared by immunoSEQ multiplex PCR; TCRdb keeps only in-frame clonotypes and omits some of them. This sample carries approximately 150,000 clones, 55% of them seen once, and the ten largest clones take approximately 4.3%. Sequences were obtained from CD4+ T cells sorted from blood. The receptors come from a human donor in good health.

This clone was seen only once. The genes are TRBV6-1 and TRBJ1-2; possibly TRBD1 for D (5 bases). The CDR3 loop spans 14 amino acids. Trimming removed 0 bases from V and 3 bases from J, with 8 bases in between. Germline CDR1 MNHNS, CDR2 SASEGT. The CDR3 loop reads CASSEAPGYYGYTF. The CDR3 coding sequence is TGTGCCAGCAGTGAAGCGCCAGGGTACTATGGCTACACCTTC.

The chain links TRBV7-3 to TRBJ2-7; possible D gene TRBD2, 5 bases. The CDR3 contains 13 residues. Germline CDR1 reads SGHTA; CDR2 reads FQGTGA. Trimming removed 5 bases from V and 3 bases from J, with 11 bases in between. Here the CDR3 DNA reads TGTGCCAGCAGCGCCGGGATATACTACGAGCAGTACTTC. Encoded protein: CASSAGIYYEQYF.

This chain connects TRBV11-3 to TRBJ1-1, with D maybe TRBD1 (5 bases). Germline V gives CDR1 SGHNT, CDR2 YENEEA. The V end lost 5 bases, the J end lost 1 base, and 20 bases lay between the germline ends. CDR3 length equals 17 residues. For the CDR3, the DNA is TGTGCCAGCAGCCCCTCATCCTGGGGGGACCGGAACACTGAAGCTTTCTTT. This translates into CASSPSSWGDRNTEAFF. Drawing the rest from reference TRBV11-3 and TRBJ1-1, the complete variable domain is EAGVVQSPRYKIIEKKQPVAFWCNPISGHNTLYWYLQNLGQGPELLIRYENEEAVDDSQLPKDRFSAERLKGVDSTLKIQPAELGDSAVYLCASSPSSWGDRNTEAFFGQGTRLTVV.

The chain has TRBV5-4 and TRBJ2-5; possibly TRBD1 or TRBD2 for D (5 bases each). V lost 4 bases and J lost 2, with 21 bases in between. This CDR3 has 17 amino acids. CDR1 and CDR2 from the germline V gene are SGHNT and YYREEE (reference sequence). CDR3 protein: CASSIDPPGTVQETQYF. CDR3 DNA: TGTGCCAGCAGCATAGACCCCCCCGGGACGGTACAAGAGACCCAGTACTTC.

This clone was recorded once. The V and J genes are TRBV30 and TRBJ1-3, with D possibly TRBD1 on 5 matching bases. Germline CDR1 reads GTSNPN; CDR2 reads SVGIG (reference sequence). The CDR3 extends over 15 amino acids. Trimming took off 7 bases at V and 0 bases at J, with 16 bases between the two ends. CDR3 bases: TGTGCCTTCAGTATGGGGGTTTTCTCTGGAAACACCATATATTTT. It translates to CAFSMGVFSGNTIYF.

The chain is built from TRBV5-1 and TRBJ2-1; no clear D. CDR3 length: 16 amino acids. CDR1 is SGHRS, CDR2 YFSETQ, per germline. The V gene lost 3 bases and the J gene lost 2 bases, with 15 bases spanning the gap. For the CDR3, the DNA is TGCGCCAGCAGCTCGTCCCCGAGAGGCACCTACAATGAGCAGTTCTTC. The encoded protein is CASSSSPRGTYNEQFF.

The sample holds one count of this clone. As DNA, the CDR3 is TGTGCCAGCAGCGGTGACACTCGAATAAACTATGGCTACACCTTC. It encodes CASSGDTRINYGYTF. The chain combines TRBV2 with TRBJ1-2; D remains ambiguous. Trimming removed 6 bases from V and 2 bases from J, with 16 bases in between. Germline assignment: CDR1 SNHLY and CDR2 FYNNEI. This CDR3 region has 15 residues.

This clone was seen a handful of times. The rearrangement links TRBV6-1 to TRBJ2-5, with D maybe TRBD2 (6 bases). The germline CDR1 and CDR2 sequences are MNHNS and SASEGT. Trimming cost V 0 bases and J 5 bases, with 16 bases left between them. The CDR3 totals 16 residues. The CDR3 nucleotides are TGTGCCAGCAGTGAAGCGCGGGCAGTGGGGAGGGAGACCCAGTACTTC. It specifies CASSEARAVGRETQYF.

This clone was seen a few times. This chain uses TRBV5-1 with TRBJ2-1; tentatively, D is TRBD1 (6 bases). Germline CDR1 reads SGHRS; CDR2 reads YFSETQ. The V and J ends lost 4 bases and 7 bases respectively, with 15 bases between them. The length of the CDR3 is 14 residues. Here the CDR3 reads CASSEGVSMNEQFF. The CDR3 DNA follows: TGCGCCAGCAGCGAGGGGGTTAGTATGAATGAGCAGTTCTTC.

This clone was seen only a few times. The chain joins TRBV25-1 to TRBJ2-7; D might be TRBD1 (5 bases). Trimming took off 7 bases at V and 3 bases at J, with 10 bases between the two ends. There are 12 residues in the CDR3. Germline V gene data show CDR1 as MGHDK and CDR2 as SYGVNS. CDR3 in amino acids: CASMQGLYEQYF. For the CDR3, the DNA is TGTGCCAGCATGCAGGGTCTCTACGAGCAGTACTTC.

V usage is TRBV9 and J usage is TRBJ2-7; TRBD1 matches at 9 bases. Trimming took 0 bases from V and 3 from J; bases not matched to a gene: 10. Germline CDR1 SGDLS, CDR2 YYNGEE. The CDR3 has 17 residues. The CDR3 reads CASSVVSEGQGGYEQYF. The CDR3 nucleotides read TGTGCCAGCAGCGTAGTTTCCGAGGGACAGGGTGGCTACGAGCAGTACTTC.

This clone has just one count. V and J are TRBV30 and TRBJ2-1, with D possibly TRBD1 on 7 matching bases. V was trimmed by 7 bases and J by 5 bases, leaving 15 bases between them. Germline CDR1 and CDR2: GTSNPN and SVGIG (reference sequence). The CDR3 covers 13 residues. The CDR3 spells CASLEGAHNEQFF. For the CDR3, the DNA is TGTGCCTCCTTGGAGGGGGCCCACAATGAGCAGTTCTTC. The variable domain in full, completed from reference TRBV30 and TRBJ2-1, reads SQTIHQWPATLVQPVGSPLSLECTVEGTSNPNLYWYRQAAGRGLQLLFYSVGIGQISSEVPQNLSASRPQDRQFILSSKKLLLSDSGFYLCASLEGAHNEQFFGPGTRLTVL.

V is TRBV28 and J is TRBJ2-7; D is possibly TRBD1 (5 bases). This CDR3 is 15 amino acids long. V was pared by 6 bases and J by 3 bases, with 18 bases between. Germline CDR1 reads MDHEN; CDR2 reads SYDVKM. CDR3 nucleotide sequence: TGTGCCAGCAGCCCAGGGTGGACCCAAAGCTACGAGCAGTACTTC. It translates to CASSPGWTQSYEQYF.

The rearrangement links TRBV30 to TRBJ1-5; D gene unclear. Germline V gene lookup returns CDR1 GTSNPN and CDR2 SVGIG (reference sequence). The CDR3 has 13 residues. Trimming removed 1 base at V and 10 bases at J, with 14 bases between. This chain's CDR3 is CAWSGRSGRPQHF. CDR3 DNA sequence: TGTGCCTGGAGTGGCAGGTCTGGTCGTCCCCAGCATTTT.

The chain uses TRBV6-6 and TRBJ2-7, with D tentatively TRBD2 (7 bases). V dropped 5 bases and J dropped 7 bases, with 18 bases sitting between them. The CDR3 has 14 residues. Germline CDR1 reads MNHNY; CDR2 reads SVGAGI (reference sequence). The CDR3 spells CASSTLGGAREQYF. The CDR3 DNA reads as TGTGCCAGCAGTACCCTAGGGGGGGCGAGGGAGCAGTACTTC.

This clone was detected a few times. The CDR3 DNA sequence: TGTGCCAGCAGTGAAGCGCGGTACATTCAGTACTTC. It codes for CASSEARYIQYF. This rearrangement joins TRBV6-1 to TRBJ2-4; unclear D gene. Deletions cut 0 bases from V and 8 bases from J, with 5 bases between. The germline CDR1 and CDR2 sequences are MNHNS and SASEGT. The CDR3 runs 12 residues.

A few counts support this clone. V gene TRBV10-2 combines with J gene TRBJ2-2; the D call may be TRBD1 or TRBD2 (5 bases each). Trimming left V 8 bases short and J 6 bases short, with 7 bases between. Germline V gives CDR1 WSHSY, CDR2 SAAADI. The CDR3 runs 11 residues. The CDR3 DNA reads as TGCGCCAGCCGGGACGCCGGGGAGCTGTTTTTT. Amino acids: CASRDAGELFF.

V usage is TRBV27 and J usage is TRBJ2-2; possibly TRBD1 for D (6 bases). The V gene lost 9 bases and the J gene lost 4 bases, with 15 bases spanning the gap. The CDR3 has 14 residues. CDR1 and CDR2 (germline): MNHEY, SMNVEV (reference sequence). CDR3 DNA sequence: TGTGCCAGTAGGAGTGGACAGTTCACCGGGGAGCTGTTTTTT. Its protein product is CASRSGQFTGELFF.

The J gene is TRBJ2-7, the V gene TRBV4-1, with TRBD2 as a possible D gene (5 bases). The CDR3 is made up of 15 amino acids. Trimming removed 4 bases from V and 2 bases from J, with 15 bases in between. Germline V gene data show CDR1 as MGHRA and CDR2 as YSYEKL. The CDR3 region is CASSPRASGAYEQYF. CDR3 nucleotides: TGCGCCAGCAGCCCGAGAGCGAGCGGTGCCTACGAGCAGTACTTC.

J is TRBJ1-2 and V is TRBV5-1; D is unclear. The V gene's germline CDR1 is SGHRS and CDR2 YFSETQ. The CDR3 totals 15 residues. V lost 4 bases and J 2 bases, leaving 15 bases between the germline ends. The CDR3, as DNA: TGCGCCAGCAGCCCGACCGTGATGGAAAACTATGGCTACACCTTC. Protein product: CASSPTVMENYGYTF.

The V call is TRBV5-4, the J call TRBJ2-5; D is undetermined. Germline V gene sequence: CDR1 SGHNT, CDR2 YYREEE (reference sequence). The CDR3 is 12 residues long. V was pared by 2 bases and J by 3 bases, with 5 bases between. CDR3 nucleotide sequence: TGTGCCAGCAGCTTAAGGGAAGAGACCCAGTACTTC. It yields the protein CASSLREETQYF.

The chain carries TRBV15 and TRBJ2-5; TRBD2 matches at 10 bases. Per the germline V gene, CDR1 is LNHNV and CDR2 is YYDKDF (reference sequence). The CDR3 totals 16 residues. Unmatched junction bases numbered 11, after V lost 5 bases and J lost 5 bases. CDR3 sequence (DNA): TGTGCCACCAGCCACAAAAGCGGGAGGGCCCGGGAGACCCAGTACTTC. Translating it yields CATSHKSGRARETQYF.

This clone has only a few counts. The CDR3 loop is CASRLTTNTGELFF. The CDR3 DNA reads as TGCGCCAGCAGGTTGACAACAAACACCGGGGAGCTGTTTTTT. The chain recombines TRBV5-1 with TRBJ2-2; no firm D call. The germline CDR1 and CDR2 sequences are SGHRS and YFSETQ. Trimming cost V 5 bases and J 2 bases, with 10 bases left between them. CDR3 size: 14 residues. Looking up the rest from reference TRBV5-1 and TRBJ2-2 gives the full variable domain: KAGVTQTPRYLIKTRGQQVTLSCSPISGHRSVSWYQQTPGQGLQFLFEYFSETQRNKGNFPGRFSGRQFSNSRSEMNVSTLELGDSALYLCASRLTTNTGELFFGEGSRLTVL.